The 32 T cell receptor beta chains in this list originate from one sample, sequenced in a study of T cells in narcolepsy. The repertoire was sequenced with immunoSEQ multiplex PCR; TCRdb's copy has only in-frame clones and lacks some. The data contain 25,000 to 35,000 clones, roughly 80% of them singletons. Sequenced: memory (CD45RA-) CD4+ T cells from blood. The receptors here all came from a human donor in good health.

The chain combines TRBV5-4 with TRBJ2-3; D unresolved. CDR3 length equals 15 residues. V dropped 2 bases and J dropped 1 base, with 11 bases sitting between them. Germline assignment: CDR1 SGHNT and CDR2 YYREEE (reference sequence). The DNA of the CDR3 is TGTGCCAGCAGCTTCAACATCTTGGGCACAGATACGCAGTATTTT. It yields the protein CASSFNILGTDTQYF.

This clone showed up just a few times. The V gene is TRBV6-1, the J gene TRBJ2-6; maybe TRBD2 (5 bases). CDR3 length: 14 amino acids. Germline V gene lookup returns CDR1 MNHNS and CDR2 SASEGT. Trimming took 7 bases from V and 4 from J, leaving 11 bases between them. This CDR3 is CASMDSIGANVLTF. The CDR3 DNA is TGTGCCAGCATGGACTCCATAGGGGCCAACGTCCTGACTTTC.

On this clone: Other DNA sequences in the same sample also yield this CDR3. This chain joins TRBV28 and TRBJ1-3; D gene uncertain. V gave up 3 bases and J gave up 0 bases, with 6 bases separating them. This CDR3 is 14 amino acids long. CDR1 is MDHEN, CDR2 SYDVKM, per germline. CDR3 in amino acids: CASSLYSSGNTIYF. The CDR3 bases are TGTGCCAGCAGTTTGTACAGCTCTGGAAACACCATATATTTT.

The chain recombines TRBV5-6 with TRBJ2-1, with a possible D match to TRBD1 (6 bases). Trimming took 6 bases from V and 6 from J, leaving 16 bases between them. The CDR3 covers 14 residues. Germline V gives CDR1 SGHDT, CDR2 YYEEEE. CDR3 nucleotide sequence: TGTGCCAGCACGCGGACAGAAAGCCCCAATGAGCAGTTCTTC. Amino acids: CASTRTESPNEQFF.

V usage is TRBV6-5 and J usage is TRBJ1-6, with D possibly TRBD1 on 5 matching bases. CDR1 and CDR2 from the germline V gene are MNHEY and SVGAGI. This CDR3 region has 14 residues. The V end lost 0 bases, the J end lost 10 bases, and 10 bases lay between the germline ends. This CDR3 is CASSYSGGFSPLHF. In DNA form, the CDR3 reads TGTGCCAGCAGTTACTCGGGGGGTTTCTCACCCCTCCACTTT.

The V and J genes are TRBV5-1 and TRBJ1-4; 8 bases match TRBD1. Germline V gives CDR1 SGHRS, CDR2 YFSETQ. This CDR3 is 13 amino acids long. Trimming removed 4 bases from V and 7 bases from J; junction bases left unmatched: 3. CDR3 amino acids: CASSQDRVEKLFF. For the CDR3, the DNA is TGCGCCAGCAGCCAGGACAGGGTTGAAAAACTGTTTTTT.

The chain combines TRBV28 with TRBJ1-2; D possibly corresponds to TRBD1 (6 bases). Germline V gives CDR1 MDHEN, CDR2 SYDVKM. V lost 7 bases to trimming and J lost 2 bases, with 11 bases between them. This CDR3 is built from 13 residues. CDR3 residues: CASIKTGNYGYTF. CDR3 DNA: TGTGCCAGCATTAAAACAGGGAACTATGGCTACACCTTC.

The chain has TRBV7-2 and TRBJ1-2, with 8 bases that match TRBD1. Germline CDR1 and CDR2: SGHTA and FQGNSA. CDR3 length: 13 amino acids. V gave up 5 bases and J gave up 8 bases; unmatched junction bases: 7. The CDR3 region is CASSEGQALGYTF. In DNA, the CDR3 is TGTGCCAGCAGCGAGGGACAGGCCCTCGGCTACACCTTC.

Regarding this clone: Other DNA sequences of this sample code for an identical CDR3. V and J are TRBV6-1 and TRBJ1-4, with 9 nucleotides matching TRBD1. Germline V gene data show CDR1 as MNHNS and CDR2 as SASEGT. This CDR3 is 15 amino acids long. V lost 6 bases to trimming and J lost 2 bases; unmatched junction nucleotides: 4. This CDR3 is CASRGQGRTNEKLFF. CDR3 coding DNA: TGTGCCAGCAGAGGACAGGGGAGGACTAATGAAAAACTGTTTTTT.

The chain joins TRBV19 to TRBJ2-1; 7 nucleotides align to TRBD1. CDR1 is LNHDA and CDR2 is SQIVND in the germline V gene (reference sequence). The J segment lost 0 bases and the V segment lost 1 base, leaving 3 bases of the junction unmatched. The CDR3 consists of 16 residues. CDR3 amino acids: CASSIGPGGSYNEQFF. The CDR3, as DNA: TGTGCCAGTAGTATAGGTCCAGGGGGCTCCTACAATGAGCAGTTCTTC.

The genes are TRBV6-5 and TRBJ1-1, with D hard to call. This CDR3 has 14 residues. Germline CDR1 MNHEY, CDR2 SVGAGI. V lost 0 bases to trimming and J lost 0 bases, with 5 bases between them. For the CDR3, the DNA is TGTGCCAGCAGTTACTCAGGTCTGAACACTGAAGCTTTCTTT. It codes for CASSYSGLNTEAFF.

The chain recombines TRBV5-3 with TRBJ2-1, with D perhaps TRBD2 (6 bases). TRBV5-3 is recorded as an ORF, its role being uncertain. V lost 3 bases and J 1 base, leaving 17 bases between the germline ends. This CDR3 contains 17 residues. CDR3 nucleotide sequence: TGTGCCAGAAGCTGCCCGGGACTCTTAACTTCCTACAATGAGCAGTTCTTC. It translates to CARSCPGLLTSYNEQFF.

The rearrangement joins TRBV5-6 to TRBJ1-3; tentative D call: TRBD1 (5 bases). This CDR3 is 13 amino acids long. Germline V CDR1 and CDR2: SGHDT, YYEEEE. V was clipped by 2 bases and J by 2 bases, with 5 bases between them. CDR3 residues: CASSFRAGNTIYF. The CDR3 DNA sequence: TGTGCCAGCAGCTTCAGGGCTGGAAACACCATATATTTT.

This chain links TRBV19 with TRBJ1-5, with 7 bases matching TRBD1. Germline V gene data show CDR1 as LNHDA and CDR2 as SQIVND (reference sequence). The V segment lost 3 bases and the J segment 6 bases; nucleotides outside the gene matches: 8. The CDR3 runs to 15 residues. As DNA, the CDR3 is TGTGCCAGTAGTATGACGACAGGGTTGAGTCAGCCCCAGCATTTT. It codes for CASSMTTGLSQPQHF.

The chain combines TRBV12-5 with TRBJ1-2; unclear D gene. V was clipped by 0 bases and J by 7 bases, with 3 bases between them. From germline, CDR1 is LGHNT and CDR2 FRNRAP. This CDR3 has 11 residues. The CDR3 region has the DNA TGTGCTAGTGGTTTGGTAGGTGGCTACACCTTC. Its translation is CASGLVGGYTF.

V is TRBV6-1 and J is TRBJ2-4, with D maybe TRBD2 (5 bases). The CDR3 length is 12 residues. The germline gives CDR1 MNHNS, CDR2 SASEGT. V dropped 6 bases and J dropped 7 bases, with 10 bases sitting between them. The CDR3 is CASRRVENIQYF. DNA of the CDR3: TGTGCCAGCAGGAGGGTTGAGAACATTCAGTACTTC.

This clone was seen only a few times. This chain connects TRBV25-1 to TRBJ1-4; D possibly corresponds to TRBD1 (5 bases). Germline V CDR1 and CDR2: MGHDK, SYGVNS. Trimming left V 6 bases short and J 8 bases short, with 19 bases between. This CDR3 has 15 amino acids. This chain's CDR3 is CASSTPGPGGEKLFF. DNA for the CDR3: TGTGCCAGCAGCACACCGGGACCCGGAGGAGAAAAACTGTTTTTT.

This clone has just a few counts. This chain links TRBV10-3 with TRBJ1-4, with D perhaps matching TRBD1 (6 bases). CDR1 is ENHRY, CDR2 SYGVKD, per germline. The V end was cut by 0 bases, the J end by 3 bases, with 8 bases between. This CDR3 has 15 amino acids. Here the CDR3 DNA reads TGTGCCATCAGTGAGTCGGGGGGGCCTAATGAAAAACTGTTTTTT. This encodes CAISESGGPNEKLFF.

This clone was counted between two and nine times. In nucleotides, the CDR3 is TGTGCCAGCAGTACCTTGGACCCGGGAAAGACCCAGTACTTC. This sequence encodes CASSTLDPGKTQYF. The rearrangement joins TRBV27 to TRBJ2-5; D might be TRBD2 (5 bases). Germline values: CDR1 MNHEY, CDR2 SMNVEV (reference sequence). V was pared by 5 bases and J by 6 bases, with 16 bases between. This CDR3 region has 14 residues.

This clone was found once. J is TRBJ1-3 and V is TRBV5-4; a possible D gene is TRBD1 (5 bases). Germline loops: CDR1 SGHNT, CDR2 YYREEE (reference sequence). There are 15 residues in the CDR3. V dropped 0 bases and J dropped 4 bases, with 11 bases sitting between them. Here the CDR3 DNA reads TGTGCCAGCAGCTTGGGTGGGGGATTGGGAAACACCATATATTTT. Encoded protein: CASSLGGGLGNTIYF.

This chain's CDR3 is CASSLGQNTEAFF. In DNA form, the CDR3 reads TGTGCCAGCAGCTTGGGACAGAACACTGAAGCTTTCTTT. The chain is built from TRBV7-7 and TRBJ1-1; tentatively, D is TRBD1 (6 bases). This CDR3 has 13 amino acids. CDR1 and CDR2 from the germline V gene are SSHAT and FNYEAQ (reference sequence). The V end lost 3 bases, the J end lost 1 base, and 6 bases lay between the germline ends.

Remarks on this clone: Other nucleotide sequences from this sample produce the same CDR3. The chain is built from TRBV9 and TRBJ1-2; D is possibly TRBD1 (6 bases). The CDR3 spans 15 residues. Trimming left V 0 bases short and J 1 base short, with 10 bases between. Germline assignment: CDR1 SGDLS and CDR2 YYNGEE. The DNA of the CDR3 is TGTGCCAGCAGCGTAGGCGGACAGAGTAACTATGGCTACACCTTC. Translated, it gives CASSVGGQSNYGYTF. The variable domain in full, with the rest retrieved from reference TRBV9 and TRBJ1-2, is DSGVTQTPKHLITATGQRVTLRCSPRSGDLSVYWYQQSLDQGLQFLIQYYNGEERAKGNILERFSAQQFPDLHSELNLSSLELGDSALYFCASSVGGQSNYGYTFGSGTRLTVV.

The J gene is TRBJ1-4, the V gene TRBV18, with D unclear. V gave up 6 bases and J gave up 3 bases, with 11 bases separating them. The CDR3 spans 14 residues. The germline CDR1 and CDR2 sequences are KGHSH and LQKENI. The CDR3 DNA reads TGTGCCAGCTCCCGAACTCAGCCTAATGAAAAACTGTTTTTT. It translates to CASSRTQPNEKLFF.

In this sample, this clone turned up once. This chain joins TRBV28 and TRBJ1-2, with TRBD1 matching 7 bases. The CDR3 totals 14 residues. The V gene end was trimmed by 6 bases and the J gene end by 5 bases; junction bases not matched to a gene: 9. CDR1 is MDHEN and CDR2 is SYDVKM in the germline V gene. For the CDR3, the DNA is TGTGCCAGCAGCAAGAGGGGGCGCGAATATGGCTACACCTTC. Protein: CASSKRGREYGYTF.

The CDR3 spells CASSANRASSGNTIYF. The CDR3 DNA reads TGTGCCAGCAGTGCAAACAGGGCCAGCTCTGGAAACACCATATATTTT. The genes are TRBV6-1 and TRBJ1-3, with TRBD1 as a possible D gene (6 bases). The CDR3 runs to 16 residues. V lost 4 bases and J 0 bases, leaving 13 bases between the germline ends. Germline V gene data show CDR1 as MNHNS and CDR2 as SASEGT.

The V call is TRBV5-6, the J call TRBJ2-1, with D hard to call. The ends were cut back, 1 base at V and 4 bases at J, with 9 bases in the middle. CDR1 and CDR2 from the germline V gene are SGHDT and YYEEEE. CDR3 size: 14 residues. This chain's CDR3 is CASSLWTVYNEQFF. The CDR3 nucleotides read TGTGCCAGCAGCTTGTGGACGGTTTACAATGAGCAGTTCTTC.

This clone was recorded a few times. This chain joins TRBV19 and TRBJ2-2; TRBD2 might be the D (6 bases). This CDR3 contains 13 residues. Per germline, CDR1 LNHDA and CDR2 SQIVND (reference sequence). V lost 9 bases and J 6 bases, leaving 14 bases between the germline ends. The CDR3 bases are TGTGCCAGCCGCGGGGAGTCGTCCGGGGAGCTGTTTTTT. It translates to CASRGESSGELFF.

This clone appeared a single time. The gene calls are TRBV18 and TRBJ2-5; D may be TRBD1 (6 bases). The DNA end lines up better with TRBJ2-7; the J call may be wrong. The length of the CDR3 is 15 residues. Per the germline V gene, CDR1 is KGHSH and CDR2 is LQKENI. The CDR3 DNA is TGTGCCAGCTCACTTGTCCGGGACATCAGCTACGAGCAGTACTTC. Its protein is CASSLVRDISYEQYF.

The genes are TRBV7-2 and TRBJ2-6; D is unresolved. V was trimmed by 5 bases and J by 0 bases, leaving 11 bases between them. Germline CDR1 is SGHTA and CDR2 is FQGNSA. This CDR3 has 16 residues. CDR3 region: CASSLNQVSGANVLTF. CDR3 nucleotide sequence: TGTGCCAGCAGCCTAAACCAGGTCTCTGGGGCCAACGTCCTGACTTTC.

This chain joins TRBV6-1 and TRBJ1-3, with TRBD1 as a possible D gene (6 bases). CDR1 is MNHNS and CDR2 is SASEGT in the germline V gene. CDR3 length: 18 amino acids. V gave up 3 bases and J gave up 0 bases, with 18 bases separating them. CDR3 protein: CASSDGAGGLLSGNTIYF. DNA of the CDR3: TGTGCCAGCAGTGATGGGGCCGGGGGCCTCCTCTCTGGAAACACCATATATTTT.

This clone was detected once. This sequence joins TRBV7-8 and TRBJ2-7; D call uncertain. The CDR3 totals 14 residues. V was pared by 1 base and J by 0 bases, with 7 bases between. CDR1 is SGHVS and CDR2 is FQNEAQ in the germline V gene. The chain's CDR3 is CASSLGFSSYEQYF. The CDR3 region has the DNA TGTGCCAGCAGCTTAGGGTTTAGCTCCTACGAGCAGTACTTC.

CDR3 protein: CASSDRTPPEAFF. The CDR3 coding sequence is TGCGCCAGCAGTGATCGGACACCCCCTGAAGCTTTCTTT. The chain has TRBV10-2 and TRBJ1-1; a weak D match, TRBD1 (5 bases). Germline CDR1 is WSHSY and CDR2 is SAAADI. The CDR3 spans 13 residues. V was shortened by 3 bases and J by 6 bases, with 11 bases between the two germline ends.